Here is one T cell receptor (beta chain) with its context. What this receptor recognizes is not known. No base qualities exist here, and no much larger clone lies one base off it. This same CDR3 is encoded by further DNA sequences in the sample. The donors were healthy, HIV-negative adults who had no recently reported acute infections or vaccinations. Every donor was a Caucasian adult living in Nashville, Tennessee, USA. CD4+ T cells were enriched by magnetic negative selection, after which naive cells were positively selected on CD45RA and the negative fraction was taken as the memory subset. Blood was collected by leukapheresis, and PBMCs were isolated by Ficoll-Histopaque density gradient centrifugation and then cryopreserved in liquid nitrogen vapor phase. Purity and quantity of every magnetically sorted T cell population were checked by analytical flow cytometry. From each sorted fraction, genomic DNA was isolated and quantified by UV absorbance on a Nanodrop 2000c.

This specimen comes from a study of shared clonotypes between healthy human individuals (dated by TCRdb to the early 2020s). In the study overall: The cohort comprised two women and a few men aged 18 to 49 years. Between about 0.85 and 9.5 billion PBMCs per donor were obtained by leukapheresis. Per donor, three plates each were used for CD4 naive and CD4 memory, two for CD8 naive, and one for CD8 memory. The study deeply sequenced blood TCR repertoires of about 5 healthy adults to estimate repertoire size and the extent of clonotype sharing between individuals. To increase sequencing depth and limit assay-specific biases, different laboratories used diverse techniques to prepare libraries and sequence TCR repertoires. Broader findings and caveats from the paper: Incomplete sequencing was indicated by rarefaction of sorted-subset datasets, despite the large sequencing depth. Across a few donors, approximately 5% of naive CD4, around 3.5% of naive CD8, around 2.5% of memory CD4, and around 0.4% of memory CD8 clonotypes were shared. Pairwise subsampling indicated that sequencing depth was expected to affect the degree of clonotype sharing among donors. Naive subsets generally had larger estimated clonotype richness than memory subsets. The small number of donors limited the genetic and exposure-history diversity represented. Higher generation probabilities were observed for clonotypes shared by all four sorted-subset donors than for non-shared clonotypes. Sampling was restricted to blood, and TCR repertoires in tissues likely differ from the TCR repertoires found in blood.

The CDR3 goes from the cysteine to the phenylalanine over 15 residues. Just the 45-base CDR3 DNA is kept, in frame starting at base 1. CDR1 and CDR2 (SGHNT, YYREEE) derive from the germline V gene (reference sequence). V loses 1 base at its end and J loses 7 bases; junction bases beyond the gene matches: 5. Using the deep immunoSEQ assay, multiplex PCR amplified TCR CDR3 regions from genomic DNA. Extracted genomic DNA from each cell subset was distributed evenly across all wells of several immunoSEQ 96-well plates, and each plate was treated as a replicate. For sorted subsets, approximately 210 ng genomic DNA, equal to tens of thousands of T cell genomes, was loaded into each replicate PCR. The purified libraries were quantified using a Qubit 3.0 fluorometer, sized with a Bioanalyzer 2100, and then quantified again using the KAPA Library Quantification kit. Each immunoSEQ 96-well plate was sequenced on its own single-read 150-cycle Illumina NextSeq 550 flow cell. In the original analysis: Because the immunoSEQ output held only junctional sequences and lacked quality scores, the filtering could not match the filtering applied to full-length reads. Sequences were annotated with PyIR, a Python wrapper for IgBLAST v1.9, using IMGT germline references to assign V/J genes and CDR3. Any read was removed if the V/J assignment was weak (E-value above 1e-6), the CDR3 was missing, or the read contained stop codons, out-of-frame junctions, or ambiguous translated residues. V3J clonotypes were defined by identical inferred V gene, J gene, and CDR3 amino acid sequence. The percentage overlap between two repertoires was calculated by dividing the number of shared unique clonotypes by the size of the smaller repertoire. Repertoire richness was assessed with RTK rarefaction, the Chao1 estimator, and Recon v2.1 estimates of unobserved clonotypes. Generation probabilities were computed with OLGA for all TCRbeta clonotypes obtained by the gDNA method from a few donors. Entries here come from immuneACCESS through TCRdb and include only in-frame sequences with V and J called. Some clones fail to appear in such tables; in the studies checked, an unresolved V gene covers under half of the shortfall, and the cause of the remainder is unknown. The DNA gave D and trimming, while V, J and clone size come from that table. The sample data list some 2,100,000 clones, and approximately 96% of these were observed just once. Jointly, the top ten make up about 0.13% of the sample.

Sequencing input: naive CD4+ T cells sorted from blood. Reading the label with the study, this specimen's cell subset or site is: CD45RA+ positively selected. The clonotype originates from a man between 18 and 35 years old in good health. This sequence uses TRBV5-4 and TRBJ1-6, with 7 bases matching TRBD1. CDR3 sequence: CASSLNRGGNSPLHF. The DNA sequence is given as TGTGCCAGCAGCTTGAACAGGGGTGGCAATTCACCCCTCCACTTT.